This T cell receptor beta chain was obtained from a study of T-cell reconstitution after alpha-beta-depleted transplantation in children. With regard to this clonotype: Its target is unknown. An end of the junction differs from the germline gene, which may be a read error.

Study outcomes and limitations: Certain patients had high TCRbeta diversity at day 60, and it came from recipient T cells and thymic progenitors that survived. There were reportedly several hundred expanded graft clones from which alpha-beta T cells came about two months after transplant.

A TCRbeta library incorporating unique molecular identifiers was prepared. Using its own MiXCR run on the PCR reads, TCRdb lists one record per CDR3 protein. The repertoire consists of around 240,000 distinct CDR3 sequences, with around 7.8% occurring once and the leading ten covering approximately 6%. The V gene's germline CDR1 is LGHDT and CDR2 YNNKEL (reference sequence). The length of the CDR3 is 15 residues. The V gene is TRBV3-1, the J gene TRBJ2-1, with 10 bases matching TRBD2. The receptor was derived from a male patient between 5 and 17 years old who had a stem cell transplant for acute lymphoblastic leukemia, so the T cells may come from the graft donor. Source: PBMCs, mostly from graft donor cells, taken 180 days after TCRalphabeta/CD19-depleted stem cell transplant. The CDR3: CATSQEVLAGDEQFF. As DNA, the CDR3 is TGTGCCACCAGCCAGGAGGTCCTAGCGGGGGACGAGCAGTTCTTC.